The next 10 T cell receptor beta chains were all read from a single sample in a study of blood T cell repertoires in COVID-19. Only in-frame clones appear in the TCRdb table, and some are missing; sequencing was by immunoSEQ multiplex PCR. The sample shows under 100,000 clones, around 80% of them seen only once. The specimen was peripheral blood. The receptors derive from a man aged 55 to 70 with acute or convalescent COVID-19.

The V gene is TRBV6-5, the J gene TRBJ2-5; 14 bases map to TRBD2. The CDR3 covers 16 residues. The V and J ends lost 2 bases and 6 bases, in that order; junction bases with no gene match: 5. The germline CDR1 and CDR2 sequences are MNHEY and SVGAGI. CDR3 DNA: TGTGCCAGCAGTTACGAGACTAGCGGGAGGGCAAAGACCCAGTACTTC. As protein: CASSYETSGRAKTQYF.

The chain links TRBV6-5 to TRBJ2-6; D gene ambiguous. Between the trimmed V and J ends, which lost 5 bases and 0 bases, there was a span of 5 bases. CDR3 length: 14 residues. CDR1 and CDR2 (germline): MNHEY, SVGAGI. For the CDR3, the DNA is TGTGCCAGCAGTACACGCTCTGGGGCCAACGTCCTGACTTTC. Amino acids: CASSTRSGANVLTF.

This clone turned up a few times. The chain joins TRBV12-3 or TRBV12-4 to TRBJ1-2; 8 nucleotides align to TRBD1. There are 13 residues in the CDR3. The junction had 3 bases not matched to a gene; V was cut back by 5 bases and J by 4 bases. The DNA for the CDR3 is TGTGCCAGCAGTGGGGACAGGATCTATGGCTACACCTTC. It specifies CASSGDRIYGYTF.

The chain combines TRBV6-6 with TRBJ2-7; D might be TRBD1 (5 bases). The V gene's germline CDR1 is MNHNY and CDR2 SVGAGI (reference sequence). CDR3 length: 12 amino acids. The V and J ends lost 6 bases and 7 bases respectively, with 13 bases between them. In DNA, the CDR3 is TGTGCCAGCAGCAGACAGAATGGGGAGCAGTACTTC. Its translation: CASSRQNGEQYF.

The V and J genes are TRBV10-3 and TRBJ1-2; 9 bases map to TRBD1. CDR3 size: 15 residues. V lost 2 bases, J lost 4 bases, and 5 bases stayed unmatched. Germline-derived CDR1 and CDR2 are ENHRY and SYGVKD. As DNA, the CDR3 is TGTGCCATCAGTGAGCAACAGGGGGCTTTCTATGGCTACACCTTC. It encodes CAISEQQGAFYGYTF.

The chain links TRBV3-1 (or the pseudogene TRBV3-2) to TRBJ1-2, with a tentative D call TRBD1 (6 bases). Germline CDR1 reads LGHDT; CDR2 reads YNNKEL (reference sequence). Deletions cut 2 bases from V and 6 bases from J, with 13 bases between. The CDR3 is 14 residues long. The CDR3 protein is CASSQRTGYDGYTF. CDR3 coding DNA: TGTGCCAGCAGCCAACGAACAGGGTATGATGGCTACACCTTC.

The chain employs TRBV11-3 and TRBJ2-5; D perhaps matches TRBD1 (5 bases). Trimming left V 5 bases short and J 2 bases short, with 21 bases between. This CDR3 has 17 amino acids. Per germline, CDR1 SGHNT and CDR2 YENEEA. The CDR3 spells CASSPGGAALSQETQYF. The CDR3 DNA is TGTGCCAGCAGCCCAGGTGGGGCAGCGCTTAGTCAAGAGACCCAGTACTTC.

The V gene is TRBV4-3, the J gene TRBJ2-5; TRBD2 might be the D (6 bases). Per the germline V gene, CDR1 is LGHNA and CDR2 is YSLEER. CDR3 length: 15 amino acids. V lost 0 bases and J lost 6, with 14 bases in between. The CDR3 here is CASSQDRGVMKTQYF. The CDR3 DNA follows: TGCGCCAGCAGCCAAGATCGCGGGGTCATGAAGACCCAGTACTTC.

The chain uses TRBV6-5 and TRBJ1-1; D ambiguous. Trimming stripped 6 bases from V and 0 bases from J, with 5 bases between. This CDR3 has 12 residues. Germline V lookup: CDR1 MNHEY, CDR2 SVGAGI. CDR3 in DNA: TGTGCCAGCAGGAAGCTGAACACTGAAGCTTTCTTT. Protein product: CASRKLNTEAFF.

The V gene is TRBV11-2, the J gene TRBJ2-3; D gene uncertain. Germline CDR1 reads SGHAT; CDR2 reads FQNNGV. This CDR3 has 14 amino acids. Trimming pared 5 bases from V and 4 bases from J, leaving 13 bases between. The CDR3 coding sequence is TGTGCCAGCAGCCCCGAAAGAGAGCCAGATACGCAGTATTTT. This gives the protein CASSPEREPDTQYF.